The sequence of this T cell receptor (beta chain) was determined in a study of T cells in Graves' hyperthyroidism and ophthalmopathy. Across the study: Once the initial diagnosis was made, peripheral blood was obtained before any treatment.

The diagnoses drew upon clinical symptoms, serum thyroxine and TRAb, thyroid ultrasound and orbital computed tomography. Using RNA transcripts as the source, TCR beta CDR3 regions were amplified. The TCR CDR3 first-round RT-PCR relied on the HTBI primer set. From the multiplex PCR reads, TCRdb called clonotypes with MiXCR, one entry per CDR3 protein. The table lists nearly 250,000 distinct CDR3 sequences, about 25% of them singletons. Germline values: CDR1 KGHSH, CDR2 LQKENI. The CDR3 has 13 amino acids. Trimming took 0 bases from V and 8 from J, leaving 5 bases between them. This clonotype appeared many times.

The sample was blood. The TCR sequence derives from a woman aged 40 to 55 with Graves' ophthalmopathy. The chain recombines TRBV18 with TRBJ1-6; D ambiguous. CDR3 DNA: TGTGCCAGCTCACCACCGAAAGATTCACCCCTCCACTTT. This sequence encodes CASSPPKDSPLHF.